This TCR beta chain derives from a study of cytomegalovirus exposure and HLA in healthy donors. Study-wide background: An early data release held approximately 85 million unique TCRs from HLA-typed donors.

Nominal health characterized the donors when sampled, though unrecorded immune exposures were likely. 13 Jbeta primers and 60 Vbeta primers were used for the PCR. Libraries were prepared by immunoSEQ multiplex PCR; TCRdb keeps only in-frame clonotypes and omits some of them. The table includes approximately 120,000 clones, 80% to 90% detected once. This CDR3 spans 15 amino acids. The germline V gene encodes CDR1 KGHSH and CDR2 LQKENI. Losses at the gene ends were 6 bases for V and 3 bases for J; bases not matched to a gene: 10. Sequenced material: PBMCs. This clonotype originated in a woman aged 40 to 50 in good health and CMV-seropositive. The chain carries TRBV18 and TRBJ2-7, with 8 bases identical to TRBD2. The chain's CDR3 is CASSSLAGIVYEQYF. In nucleotides, the CDR3 is TGTGCCAGCTCCTCCTTAGCGGGAATAGTCTACGAGCAGTACTTC.